Below, one T cell receptor (beta chain) is given with its context. The data stem from a study of blood T cell repertoires in COVID-19. Across the study: Material from acute and convalescent COVID-19 was sourced from the United States, Italy and Spain. PBMCs, B-cell-depleted T cells, or T cells were the source of the cDNA or gDNA that made up the material.

J was trimmed by 0 bases and V by 7 bases; bases with no gene match: 20. The CDR3 is 21 amino acids. Germline loops: CDR1 MNHEY, CDR2 SMNVEV (reference sequence). Per the original methods: Amplifying reference gene primers gave estimates of nucleated cell counts. Measured with immunoSEQ multiplex PCR; TCRdb has only the in-frame clones, and not every one. The DNA gave D and trimming, while V, J and clone size come from that table. This repertoire shows fewer than 200,000 clones, 82% found once; its top ten account for about 5%. Sequenced material: PBMCs or T cells enriched from blood (not recorded which). The TCR originated in a woman aged 60-75 years with acute COVID-19. This chain connects TRBV27 to TRBJ2-1; 11 bases are a match to TRBD2. The CDR3: CASTLRWGSSGRGSSYNEQFF. As DNA, the CDR3 is TGTGCCAGCACCTTGCGGTGGGGGAGTAGCGGGAGGGGGAGCTCCTACAATGAGCAGTTCTTC.